The T cell receptor beta chain described here comes from a study of T cell repertoires in cytomegalovirus infection. Looking at the study overall: Shared public TCR beta signatures pointed to both CMV infection and a matching HLA type.

This clonotype was recorded at least ten times. The antigen is unknown. Whole-study results and caveats: HLA-C-restricted TCR beta clonotypes specific for CMV led the ex vivo response. Cumulative public TCR beta family frequency identified CMV carriers with the relevant HLA.

TCRdb re-analysed the reads in MiXCR, keeping a single row per CDR3 protein. This table holds around 330,000 distinct CDR3 sequences, 15% to 20% found once. The germline V gene encodes CDR1 SGHVS and CDR2 FQNEAQ. The CDR3 totals 15 residues. The V gene lost 3 bases and the J gene lost 2 bases, with 13 bases spanning the gap. The specimen sequenced was PBMCs. This TCR was sampled from a human donor in good health (CMV status not recorded). Some clones in this sample may be carry-over from other donors' samples. This chain uses TRBV7-8 with TRBJ2-5; D gene uncertain. The CDR3 loop is CASSLVRGRQETQYF. As DNA, the CDR3 is TGTGCCAGCAGCTTGGTGCGAGGAAGACAAGAGACCCAGTACTTC.